A single sample gave rise to the 10 T cell receptor beta chains below, sequenced in a study of OX40 agonist ivuxolimab in advanced cancers. The repertoire was sequenced with immunoSEQ multiplex PCR; TCRdb's copy has only in-frame clones and lacks some. Of about 100,000 clones listed, under 95% are singletons. This specimen was CD4+ or CD8+ T cells sorted from blood, taken in a trial of the OX40 agonist ivuxolimab. The source of these receptors is an adult with an advanced solid tumor such as melanoma, head and neck, liver or kidney cancer.

This rearrangement joins TRBV7-8 to TRBJ1-2; D call uncertain. Germline loops: CDR1 SGHVS, CDR2 FQNEAQ. This CDR3 is 15 amino acids long. V gave up 0 bases and J gave up 7 bases, with 15 bases separating them. The CDR3, as DNA: TGTGCCAGCAGCTTAGCTCGGAGGGAATTCGGTGGCTACACCTTC. The encoded protein is CASSLARREFGGYTF.

This clone was detected only once. J is TRBJ1-1 and V is TRBV11-3; D uncertain. V lost 5 bases to trimming and J lost 3 bases, with 13 bases between them. The CDR3 runs 14 residues. CDR1 and CDR2 (germline): SGHNT, YENEEA. The CDR3 reads CASSQRGRHTEAFF. As DNA, the CDR3 is TGTGCCAGCAGCCAACGCGGCAGACACACTGAAGCTTTCTTT.

This chain connects TRBV5-1 to TRBJ1-6; unclear D gene. The germline V gene encodes CDR1 SGHRS and CDR2 YFSETQ. V lost 0 bases, J lost 7 bases, and 2 bases lay in between. The CDR3 runs 12 residues. Here the CDR3 reads CASSLDNSPLHF. CDR3 sequence (DNA): TGCGCCAGCAGCTTGGACAATTCACCCCTCCACTTT.

The gene calls are TRBV11-2 and TRBJ1-5, with 10 bases that match TRBD1. Per germline, CDR1 SGHAT and CDR2 FQNNGV. With 3 bases clipped from V and 3 bases from J, the junction kept 2 bases outside the gene matches. This CDR3 has 15 amino acids. CDR3 sequence reads: CASSFGTGDNQPQHF. The DNA of the CDR3 is TGTGCCAGCAGCTTCGGGACAGGGGACAATCAGCCCCAGCATTTT.

The chain employs TRBV7-9 and TRBJ1-2; no clear D gene. Germline V CDR1 and CDR2: SEHNR, FQNEAQ (reference sequence). The germline V and J ends were trimmed by 1 base and 5 bases, with 8 bases remaining between them. The length of the CDR3 is 13 residues. The CDR3 here is CASSLGQGYGYTF. CDR3 DNA sequence: TGTGCCAGCAGCTTAGGTCAAGGGTATGGCTACACCTTC.

The genes are TRBV5-6 and TRBJ2-3; D is uncertain. CDR3 length: 13 amino acids. Trimming took 1 base from V and 6 from J, leaving 9 bases between them. Germline lookup yields CDR1 SGHDT and CDR2 YYEEEE. CDR3: CASSLRDWDTQYF. CDR3 nucleotides: TGTGCCAGCAGCTTGAGGGATTGGGATACGCAGTATTTT.

The chain combines TRBV18 with TRBJ1-2; D gene uncertain. Between the trimmed V and J ends, which lost 7 bases and 4 bases, there was a span of 19 bases. Germline-derived CDR1 and CDR2 are KGHSH and LQKENI. The CDR3 is 15 residues long. Here the CDR3 reads CASYPGVMDGYGYTF. The CDR3 DNA follows: TGTGCCAGCTACCCCGGGGTCATGGATGGCTATGGCTACACCTTC.

This chain joins TRBV7-3 and TRBJ2-3; 11 positions agree with TRBD2. CDR3 length: 15 residues. V was pared by 8 bases and J by 2 bases, with 6 bases of the junction left unmatched. Per the germline V gene, CDR1 is SGHTA and CDR2 is FQGTGA. This CDR3 is CASRASGRTTDTQYF. CDR3 DNA sequence: TGTGCCAGCCGCGCTAGCGGGAGGACCACAGATACGCAGTATTTT. The full variable domain, rest sourced from reference TRBV7-3 and TRBJ2-3, is GAGVSQTPSNKVTEKGKYVELRCDPISGHTALYWYRQSLGQGPEFLIYFQGTGAADDSGLPNDRFFAVRPEGSVSTLKIQRTERGDSAVYLCASRASGRTTDTQYFGPGTRLTVL.

The chain joins TRBV30 to TRBJ1-2; D might be TRBD1 (5 bases). The CDR3 runs to 12 residues. Germline V CDR1 and CDR2: GTSNPN, SVGIG (reference sequence). The germline V and J ends were trimmed by 4 bases and 8 bases, with 14 bases remaining between them. The CDR3 region has the DNA TGTGCCTGGACCCGGGGGGAGATAGGCTACACCTTC. This encodes CAWTRGEIGYTF.

V is TRBV28 and J is TRBJ2-5, with D perhaps TRBD1 (6 bases). This CDR3 is 15 amino acids long. Germline assignment: CDR1 MDHEN and CDR2 SYDVKM. With 6 bases removed from V and 1 base from J, the gap between germline ends came to 15 bases. The CDR3 DNA reads TGTGCCAGCAGAGGGCGGACAGCGCCCCAAGAGACCCAGTACTTC. Its translation is CASRGRTAPQETQYF.